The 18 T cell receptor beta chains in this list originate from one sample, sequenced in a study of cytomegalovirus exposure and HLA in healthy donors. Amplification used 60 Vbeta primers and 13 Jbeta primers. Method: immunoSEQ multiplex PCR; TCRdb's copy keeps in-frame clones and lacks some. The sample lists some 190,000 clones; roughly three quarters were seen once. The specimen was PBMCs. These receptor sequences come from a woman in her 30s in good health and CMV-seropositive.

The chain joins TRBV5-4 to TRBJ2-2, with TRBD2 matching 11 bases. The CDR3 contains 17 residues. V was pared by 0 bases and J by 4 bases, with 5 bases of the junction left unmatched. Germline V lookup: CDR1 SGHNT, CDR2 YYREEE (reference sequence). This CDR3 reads CASSLAELAGGTGELFF. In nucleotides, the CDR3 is TGTGCCAGCAGCTTGGCGGAGCTAGCGGGGGGCACCGGGGAGCTGTTTTTT.

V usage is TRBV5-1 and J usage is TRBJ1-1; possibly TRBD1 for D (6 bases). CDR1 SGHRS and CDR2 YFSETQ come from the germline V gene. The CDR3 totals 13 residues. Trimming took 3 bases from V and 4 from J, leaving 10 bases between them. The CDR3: CASSSQGSTEAFF. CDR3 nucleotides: TGCGCCAGCAGCTCCCAGGGGAGCACTGAAGCTTTCTTT. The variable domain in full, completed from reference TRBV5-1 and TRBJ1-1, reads KAGVTQTPRYLIKTRGQQVTLSCSPISGHRSVSWYQQTPGQGLQFLFEYFSETQRNKGNFPGRFSGRQFSNSRSEMNVSTLELGDSALYLCASSSQGSTEAFFGQGTRLTVV.

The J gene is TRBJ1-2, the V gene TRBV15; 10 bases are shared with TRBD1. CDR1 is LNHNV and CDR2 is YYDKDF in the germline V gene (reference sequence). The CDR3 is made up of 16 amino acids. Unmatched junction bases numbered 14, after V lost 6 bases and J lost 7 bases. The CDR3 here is CATSSSKGQGVRGYTF. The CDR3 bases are TGTGCCACCAGTTCCAGTAAAGGACAGGGGGTACGTGGCTACACCTTC. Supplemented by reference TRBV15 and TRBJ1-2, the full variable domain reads DAMVIQNPRYQVTQFGKPVTLSCSQTLNHNVMYWYQQKSSQAPKLLFHYYDKDFNNEADTPDNFQSRRPNTSFCFLDIRSPGLGDTAMYLCATSSSKGQGVRGYTFGSGTRLTVV.

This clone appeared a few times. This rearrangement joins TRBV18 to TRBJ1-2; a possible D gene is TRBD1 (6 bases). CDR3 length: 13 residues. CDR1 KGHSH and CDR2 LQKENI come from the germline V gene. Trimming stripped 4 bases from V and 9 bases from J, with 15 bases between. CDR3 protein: CASSLRGALSYTF. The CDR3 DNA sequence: TGTGCCAGCTCACTCAGGGGAGCCCTCAGCTACACCTTC.

CDR3 DNA sequence: TGTGCCAGCAGCGTAGCTACGGCAGGGGGCGAAAAACTGTTTTTT. It encodes CASSVATAGGEKLFF. This sequence joins TRBV9 and TRBJ1-4; TRBD1 matches 8 bases. Germline-derived CDR1 and CDR2 are SGDLS and YYNGEE. The J segment lost 8 bases and the V segment lost 0 bases, leaving 6 bases of the junction unmatched. The CDR3 covers 15 residues.

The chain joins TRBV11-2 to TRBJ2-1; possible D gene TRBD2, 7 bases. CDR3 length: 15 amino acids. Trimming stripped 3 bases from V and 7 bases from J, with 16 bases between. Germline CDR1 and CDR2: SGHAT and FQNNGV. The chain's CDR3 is CASSLGGGSFNEQFF. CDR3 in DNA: TGTGCCAGCAGCTTGGGGGGCGGGAGTTTTAATGAGCAGTTCTTC.

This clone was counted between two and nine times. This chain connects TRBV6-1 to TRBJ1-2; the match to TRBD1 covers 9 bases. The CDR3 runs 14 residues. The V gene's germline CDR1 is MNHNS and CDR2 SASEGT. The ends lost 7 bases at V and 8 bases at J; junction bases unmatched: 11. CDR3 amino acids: CASNRRDRVAGYTF. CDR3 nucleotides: TGTGCCAGCAACCGGAGGGACAGGGTTGCCGGCTACACCTTC.

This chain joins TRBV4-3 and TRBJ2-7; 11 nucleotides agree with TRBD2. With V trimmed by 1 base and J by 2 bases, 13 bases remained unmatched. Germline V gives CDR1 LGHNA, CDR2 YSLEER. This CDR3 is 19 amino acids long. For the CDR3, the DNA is TGCGCCAGCAGCCAAGGGCCGGCGGAGCTAGCGGGGGGAACCTACGAGCAGTACTTC. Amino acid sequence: CASSQGPAELAGGTYEQYF.

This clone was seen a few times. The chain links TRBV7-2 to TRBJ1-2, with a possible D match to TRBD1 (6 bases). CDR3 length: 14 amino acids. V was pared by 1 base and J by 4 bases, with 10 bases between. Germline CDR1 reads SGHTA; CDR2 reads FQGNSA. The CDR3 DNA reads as TGTGCCAGCAGCTTAGGGCAGGGGCGCTATGGCTACACCTTC. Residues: CASSLGQGRYGYTF.

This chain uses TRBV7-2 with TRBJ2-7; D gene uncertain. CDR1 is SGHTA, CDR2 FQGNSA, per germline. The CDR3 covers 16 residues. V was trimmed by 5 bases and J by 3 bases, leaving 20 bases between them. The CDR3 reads CASSLTSGSPNYEQYF. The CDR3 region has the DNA TGTGCCAGCAGCCTAACATCAGGTTCCCCGAACTACGAGCAGTACTTC.

The CDR3 nucleotides are TGTGCCATCAGACGACAGGGAGACTATGGCTACACCTTC. Amino acids: CAIRRQGDYGYTF. The chain combines TRBV10-3 with TRBJ1-2; 7 nucleotides align to TRBD1. Trimming cost V 6 bases and J 3 bases; bases outside gene matches: 4. CDR3 length: 13 residues. Germline CDR1 reads ENHRY; CDR2 reads SYGVKD.

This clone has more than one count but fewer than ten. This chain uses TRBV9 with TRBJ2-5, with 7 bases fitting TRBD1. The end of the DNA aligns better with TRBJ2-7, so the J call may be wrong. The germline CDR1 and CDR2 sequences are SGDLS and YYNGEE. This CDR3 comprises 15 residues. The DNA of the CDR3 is TGTGCCAGCAGCGCAGCCGGGACAGTCCCCCCCGAGCAGTACTTC. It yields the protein CASSAAGTVPPEQYF.

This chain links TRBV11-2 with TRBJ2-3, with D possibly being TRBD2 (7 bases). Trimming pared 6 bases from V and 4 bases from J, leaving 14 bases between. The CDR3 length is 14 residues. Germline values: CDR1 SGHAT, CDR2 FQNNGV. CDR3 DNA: TGTGCCAGCAGACTGGGCGGGGGCGCAGATACGCAGTATTTT. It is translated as CASRLGGGADTQYF. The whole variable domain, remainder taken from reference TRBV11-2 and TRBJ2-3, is EAGVAQSPRYKIIEKRQSVAFWCNPISGHATLYWYQQILGQGPKLLIQFQNNGVVDDSQLPKDRFSAERLKGVDSTLKIQPAKLEDSAVYLCASRLGGGADTQYFGPGTRLTVL.

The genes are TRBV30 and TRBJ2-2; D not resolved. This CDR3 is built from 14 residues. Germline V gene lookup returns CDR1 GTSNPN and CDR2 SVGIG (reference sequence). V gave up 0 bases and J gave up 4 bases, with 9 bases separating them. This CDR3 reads CAWSVRVGTGELFF. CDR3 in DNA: TGTGCCTGGAGTGTACGGGTGGGCACCGGGGAGCTGTTTTTT.

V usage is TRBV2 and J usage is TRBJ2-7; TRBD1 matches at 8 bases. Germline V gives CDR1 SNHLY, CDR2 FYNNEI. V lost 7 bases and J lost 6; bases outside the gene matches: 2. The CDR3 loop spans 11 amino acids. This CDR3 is CASTGGREQYF. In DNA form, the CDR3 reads TGTGCCAGCACAGGGGGCCGCGAGCAGTACTTC.

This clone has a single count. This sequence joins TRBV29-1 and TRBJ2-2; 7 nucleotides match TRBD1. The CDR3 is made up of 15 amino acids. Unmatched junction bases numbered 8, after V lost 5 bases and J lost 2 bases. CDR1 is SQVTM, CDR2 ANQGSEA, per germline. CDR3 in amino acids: CSVYPGTDNTGELFF. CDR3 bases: TGCAGCGTTTACCCCGGGACAGACAACACCGGGGAGCTGTTTTTT.

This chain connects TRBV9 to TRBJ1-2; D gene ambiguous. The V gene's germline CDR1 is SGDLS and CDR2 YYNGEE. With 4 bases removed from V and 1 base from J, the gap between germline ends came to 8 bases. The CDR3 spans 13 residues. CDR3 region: CASSPGGNYGYTF. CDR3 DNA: TGTGCCAGCAGCCCCGGCGGTAACTATGGCTACACCTTC.

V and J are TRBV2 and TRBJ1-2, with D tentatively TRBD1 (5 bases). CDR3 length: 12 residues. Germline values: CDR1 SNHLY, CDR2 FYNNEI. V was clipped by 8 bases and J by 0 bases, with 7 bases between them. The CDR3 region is CASEQANYGYTF. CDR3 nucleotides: TGTGCCAGCGAACAGGCTAACTATGGCTACACCTTC.